A selection of T cell receptor beta chains follows, all from one sample in a study of T cell responses to AZD1222 COVID-19 vaccine. The assay was immunoSEQ multiplex PCR, and TCRdb's table has in-frame clones only and misses some. The sample yields 130,000 or so clones, 89% seen once. The sample here was peripheral blood, taken on day 0 of AZD1222 vaccination. The origin of the receptors is an adult in good health. CDR3s include the opening cysteine and the closing phenylalanine or tryptophan. D genes are given only for firm matches. The size field is filled for only some rows; it gives once, few, many or a size class.

V	size	J	D	DNA	CDR3
TRBV25-1	.	TRBJ1-2	TRBD1	TGTGCCAGCAGTGAATATATTGACAGGGGGGTGGGCTACACCTTC	CASSEYIDRGVGYTF
TRBV6-5	.	TRBJ1-2	.	TGTGCCAGCACCGAAGACAGAGCCTATGGCTACACCTTC	CASTEDRAYGYTF
TRBV6-1	.	TRBJ2-7	.	TGTGCCAGCAGTGAACCCGGGGCCAGCCAAATCGAGCAGTACTTC	CASSEPGASQIEQYF
TRBV18	.	TRBJ1-1	TRBD1	TGCGGCACAAAGACAGGGGAGGACACTGAAGCTTTCTTT	CGTKTGEDTEAFF
TRBV19	.	TRBJ1-1	TRBD1	TGTGCCAGTAGTATCGGGACAGTGAACACTGAAGCTTTCTTT	CASSIGTVNTEAFF
TRBV3-1/TRBV3-2	.	TRBJ1-3	.	TGTGCCAGCAGCCAACTTTCTGTCCGGTACTCTGGAAACACCATATATTTT	CASSQLSVRYSGNTIYF
TRBV4-2	.	TRBJ1-1	.	TGTGCCAGCAGCCAAGTAGCGGGGGGGAAGAACACTGAAGCTTTCTTT	CASSQVAGGKNTEAFF
TRBV5-1	.	TRBJ1-2	TRBD1	TGCGCCAGCAGCCCCGGGACAGGGCTATCTAACTATGGCTACACCTTC	CASSPGTGLSNYGYTF
TRBV18	.	TRBJ1-1	.	TGTGCCAGCTCGCTACAGGATAACACTGAAGCTTTCTTT	CASSLQDNTEAFF
TRBV7-8	.	TRBJ2-2	.	TGTGCCAGCAGCTTAGGAGCGCCCGGGGAGCTGTTTTTT	CASSLGAPGELFF
TRBV5-4	.	TRBJ1-3	.	TGTGCCAGCAGCGCACCCTCTGGAAACACCATATATTTT	CASSAPSGNTIYF
TRBV6-5	.	TRBJ1-1	.	TGTGCCAGCAGCATAACCTTGAACACTGAAGCTTTCTTT	CASSITLNTEAFF
TRBV30	once	TRBJ1-2	.	TGTGCCTGGAGTGTACACCTTGTTTATGGCTACACCTTC	CAWSVHLVYGYTF
TRBV5-1	.	TRBJ2-1	TRBD2	TGCGCCAGCAGCTCGGGGGGGACCGAATCCTACAATGAGCAGTTCTTC	CASSSGGTESYNEQFF
TRBV5-6	.	TRBJ2-3	.	TGTGCCAGCACCCTCGGGAGAGGCACAGATACGCAGTATTTT	CASTLGRGTDTQYF
TRBV11-3	few	TRBJ2-4	.	TGTGCCAGCAGCTTAGGCAGAGAAAACATTCAGTACTTC	CASSLGRENIQYF
TRBV10-3	.	TRBJ1-5	.	TGTGCCATCAGTGAGCCGACAGCTGCCCATCAGCCCCAGCATTTT	CAISEPTAAHQPQHF
TRBV4-1	.	TRBJ1-1	TRBD1	TGCGCCAGCAGCCAAGAAGACAGGGGAGGGACTGAAGCTTTCTTT	CASSQEDRGGTEAFF
TRBV19	.	TRBJ1-1	.	TGTGCCAGTAGCCGCTCCGATCTGGCCCTGAACACTGAAGCTTTCTTT	CASSRSDLALNTEAFF
TRBV25-1	.	TRBJ2-2	.	TGTGCCAGCAGTGAACTACAAGACACCGGGGAGCTGTTTTTT	CASSELQDTGELFF
TRBV15	.	TRBJ1-4	TRBD1	TGTGCCACCAGCGGAATAACGGGGACAGGGGGAAAACTGTTTTTT	CATSGITGTGGKLFF